The present entry profiles one T cell receptor beta chain with its context. Its antigen is as yet unknown. These data originate in a study of STAT5B mutations in CD4+ large granular lymphocyte leukemia. Across the study: Healthy donors showed HLA-associated enrichment of the CDR3 'QG' motif.

This CDR3 has 17 residues. Germline V lookup: CDR1 LNHDA, CDR2 SQIVND (reference sequence). The V end was cut by 1 base, the J end by 1 base, with 13 bases between. The authors' processing: The detection floor for productive clonotype frequency was 2.59 x 10-5. Here immunoSEQ multiplex PCR was the method, and the copy in TCRdb shows in-frame clones only, minus some. The DNA gave D and trimming, while V, J and clone size come from that table. The sample lists 20,000 to 25,000 clones, roughly 80% seen once, with 8.6% in the top ten. Study outcomes and limitations: Compared with healthy controls (2/35), patient top clones favored TRBV06 (8/27).

The TCR comes from a human donor in good health. The sequencing sample was made of CD4+ T cells from blood buffy coats. The chain recombines TRBV19 with TRBJ2-2; no reliable D call. The CDR3 DNA sequence: TGTGCCAGTAGTATAGCGGCAGGATTAATGAACACCGGGGAGCTGTTTTTT. Amino acids: CASSIAAGLMNTGELFF.